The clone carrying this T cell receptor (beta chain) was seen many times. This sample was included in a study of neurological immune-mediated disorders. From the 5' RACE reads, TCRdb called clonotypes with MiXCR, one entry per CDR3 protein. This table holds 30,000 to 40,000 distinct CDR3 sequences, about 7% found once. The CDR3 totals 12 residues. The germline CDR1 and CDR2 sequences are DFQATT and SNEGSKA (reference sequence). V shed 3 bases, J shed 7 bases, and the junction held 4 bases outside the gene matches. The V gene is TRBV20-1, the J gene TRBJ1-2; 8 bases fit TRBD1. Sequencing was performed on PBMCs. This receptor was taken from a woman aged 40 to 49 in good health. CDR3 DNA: TGCAGTGCTAGCGTCCAGGGGGCTGGCTACACCTTC. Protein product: CSASVQGAGYTF.